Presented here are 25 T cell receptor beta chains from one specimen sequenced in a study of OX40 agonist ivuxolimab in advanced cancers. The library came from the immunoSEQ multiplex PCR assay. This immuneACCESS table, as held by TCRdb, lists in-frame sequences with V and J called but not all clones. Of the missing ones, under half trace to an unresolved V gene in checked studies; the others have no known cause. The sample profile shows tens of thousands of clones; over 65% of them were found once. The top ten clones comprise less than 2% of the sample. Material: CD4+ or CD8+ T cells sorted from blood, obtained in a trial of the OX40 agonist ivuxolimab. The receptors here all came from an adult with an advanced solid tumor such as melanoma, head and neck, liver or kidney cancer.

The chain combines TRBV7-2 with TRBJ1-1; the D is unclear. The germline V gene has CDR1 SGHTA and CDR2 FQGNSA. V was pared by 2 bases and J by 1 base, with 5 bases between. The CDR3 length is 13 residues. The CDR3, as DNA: TGTGCCAGCAGCTTACTAGAGAACACTGAAGCTTTCTTT. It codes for CASSLLENTEAFF.

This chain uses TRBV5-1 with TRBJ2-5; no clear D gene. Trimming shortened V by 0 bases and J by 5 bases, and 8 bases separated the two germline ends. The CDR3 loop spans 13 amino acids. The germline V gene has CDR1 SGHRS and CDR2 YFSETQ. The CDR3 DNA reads TGCGCCAGCAGCTTGGGGGTAAGGGAGACCCAGTACTTC. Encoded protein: CASSLGVRETQYF.

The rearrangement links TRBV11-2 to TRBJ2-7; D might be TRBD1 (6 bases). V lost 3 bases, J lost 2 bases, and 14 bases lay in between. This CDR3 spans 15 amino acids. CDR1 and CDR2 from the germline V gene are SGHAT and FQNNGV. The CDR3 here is CASSFNEQGPYEQYF. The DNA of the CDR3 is TGTGCCAGCAGCTTTAATGAACAGGGCCCCTACGAGCAGTACTTC. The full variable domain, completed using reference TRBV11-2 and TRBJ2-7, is EAGVAQSPRYKIIEKRQSVAFWCNPISGHATLYWYQQILGQGPKLLIQFQNNGVVDDSQLPKDRFSAERLKGVDSTLKIQPAKLEDSAVYLCASSFNEQGPYEQYFGPGTRLTVT.

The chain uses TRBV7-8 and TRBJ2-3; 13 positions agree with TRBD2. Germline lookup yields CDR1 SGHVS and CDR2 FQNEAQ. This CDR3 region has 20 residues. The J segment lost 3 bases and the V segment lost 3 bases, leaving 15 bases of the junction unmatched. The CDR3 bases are TGTGCCAGCAGCTTCCCACTAGCGGGGGGGCCTAGTCGGGTGACAGATACGCAGTATTTT. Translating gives CASSFPLAGGPSRVTDTQYF. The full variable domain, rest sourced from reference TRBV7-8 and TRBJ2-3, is GAGVSQSPRYKVAKRGQDVALRCDPISGHVSLFWYQQALGQGPEFLTYFQNEAQLDKSGLPSDRFFAERPEGSVSTLKIQRTQQEDSAVYLCASSFPLAGGPSRVTDTQYFGPGTRLTVL.

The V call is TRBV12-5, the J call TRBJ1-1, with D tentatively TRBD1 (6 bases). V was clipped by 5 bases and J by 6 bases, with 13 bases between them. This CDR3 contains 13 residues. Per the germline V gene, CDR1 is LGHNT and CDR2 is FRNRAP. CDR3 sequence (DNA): TGTGCTAGTGGTCCGTTCAGGGGATCTGAAGCTTTCTTT. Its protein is CASGPFRGSEAFF.

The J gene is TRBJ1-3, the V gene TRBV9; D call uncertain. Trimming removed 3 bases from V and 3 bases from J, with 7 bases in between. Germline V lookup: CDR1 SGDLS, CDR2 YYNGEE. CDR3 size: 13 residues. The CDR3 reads CASSAFGGNTIYF. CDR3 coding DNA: TGTGCCAGCAGCGCGTTCGGTGGAAACACCATATATTTT.

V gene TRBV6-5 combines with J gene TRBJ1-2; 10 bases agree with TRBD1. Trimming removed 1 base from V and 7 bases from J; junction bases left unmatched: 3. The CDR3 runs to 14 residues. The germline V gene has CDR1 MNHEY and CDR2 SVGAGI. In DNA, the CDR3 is TGTGCCAGCAGTTACTGGGACAGGGGCTTTGGCTACACCTTC. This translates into CASSYWDRGFGYTF.

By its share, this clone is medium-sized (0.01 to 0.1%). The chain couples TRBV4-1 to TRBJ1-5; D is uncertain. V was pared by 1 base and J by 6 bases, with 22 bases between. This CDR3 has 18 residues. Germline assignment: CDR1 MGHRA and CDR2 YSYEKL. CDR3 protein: CASSQVPLSRRLIQPQHF. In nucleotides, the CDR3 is TGCGCCAGCAGCCAAGTTCCCCTCAGCAGAAGGCTCATTCAGCCCCAGCATTTT.

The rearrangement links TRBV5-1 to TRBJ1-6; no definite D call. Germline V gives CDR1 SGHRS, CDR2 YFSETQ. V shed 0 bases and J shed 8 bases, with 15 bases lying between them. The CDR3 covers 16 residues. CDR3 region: CASSLAGPENYSPLHF. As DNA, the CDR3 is TGCGCCAGCAGCTTGGCCGGGCCGGAAAACTATTCACCCCTCCACTTT. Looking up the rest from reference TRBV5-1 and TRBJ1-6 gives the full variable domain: KAGVTQTPRYLIKTRGQQVTLSCSPISGHRSVSWYQQTPGQGLQFLFEYFSETQRNKGNFPGRFSGRQFSNSRSEMNVSTLELGDSALYLCASSLAGPENYSPLHFGNGTRLTVT.

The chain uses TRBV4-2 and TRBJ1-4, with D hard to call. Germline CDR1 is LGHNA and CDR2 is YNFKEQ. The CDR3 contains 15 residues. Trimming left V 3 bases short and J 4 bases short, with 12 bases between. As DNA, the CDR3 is TGTGCCAGCAGCCAGTCACAAAGTAGTAATGAAAAACTGTTTTTT. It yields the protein CASSQSQSSNEKLFF.

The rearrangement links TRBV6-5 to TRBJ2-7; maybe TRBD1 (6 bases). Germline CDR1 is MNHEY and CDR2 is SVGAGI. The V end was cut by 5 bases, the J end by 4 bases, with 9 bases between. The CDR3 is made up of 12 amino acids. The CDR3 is CASSNTGYEQYF. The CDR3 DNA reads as TGTGCCAGCAGTAATACAGGGTACGAGCAGTACTTC.

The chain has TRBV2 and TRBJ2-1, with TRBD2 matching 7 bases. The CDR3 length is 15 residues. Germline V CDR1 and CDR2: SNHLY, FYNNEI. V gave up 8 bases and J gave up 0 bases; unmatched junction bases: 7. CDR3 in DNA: TGTGCCAGCGGAGCGGGGACGAGCTCCTACAATGAGCAGTTCTTC. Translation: CASGAGTSSYNEQFF. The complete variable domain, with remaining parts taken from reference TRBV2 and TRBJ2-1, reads EPEVTQTPSHQVTQMGQEVILRCVPISNHLYFYWYRQILGQKVEFLVSFYNNEISEKSEIFDDQFSVERPDGSNFTLKIRSTKLEDSAMYFCASGAGTSSYNEQFFGPGTRLTVL.

CDR3 protein: CASRPSLAQSYEQYF. The CDR3 DNA sequence: TGTGCCAGCAGGCCTTCACTAGCCCAGTCCTACGAGCAGTACTTC. The V and J genes are TRBV6-5 and TRBJ2-7, with a weak D call TRBD2 (6 bases). Per the germline V gene, CDR1 is MNHEY and CDR2 is SVGAGI. The CDR3 length is 15 residues. Deletions cut 6 bases from V and 1 base from J, with 16 bases between.

CDR3 coding DNA: TGTGCCAGCAACTTCCAGGGCAACGGTCAGCCCCAGCATTTT. Translation: CASNFQGNGQPQHF. V usage is TRBV28 and J usage is TRBJ1-5; D perhaps matches TRBD1 (5 bases). Germline V CDR1 and CDR2: MDHEN, SYDVKM. The V end was cut by 7 bases, the J end by 6 bases, with 16 bases between. This CDR3 is 14 amino acids long. Based on the CDR3 plus reference TRBV28 and TRBJ1-5, the full variable domain is DVKVTQSSRYLVKRTGEKVFLECVQDMDHENMFWYRQDPGLGLRLIYFSYDVKMKEKGDIPEGYSVSREKKERFSLILESASTNQTSMYLCASNFQGNGQPQHFGDGTRLSIL.

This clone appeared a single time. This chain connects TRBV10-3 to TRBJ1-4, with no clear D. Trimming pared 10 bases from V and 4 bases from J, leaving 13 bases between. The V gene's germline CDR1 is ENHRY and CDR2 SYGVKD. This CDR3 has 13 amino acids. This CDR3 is CATHRAINEKLFF. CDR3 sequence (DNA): TGTGCCACACACCGGGCTATTAATGAAAAACTGTTTTTT.

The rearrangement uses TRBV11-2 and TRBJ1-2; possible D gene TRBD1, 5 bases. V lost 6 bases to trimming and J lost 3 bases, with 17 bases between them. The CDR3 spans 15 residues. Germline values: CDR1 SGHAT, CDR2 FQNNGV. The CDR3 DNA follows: TGTGCCAGCAGACCCATTAAGGACACGCACTATGGCTACACCTTC. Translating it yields CASRPIKDTHYGYTF.

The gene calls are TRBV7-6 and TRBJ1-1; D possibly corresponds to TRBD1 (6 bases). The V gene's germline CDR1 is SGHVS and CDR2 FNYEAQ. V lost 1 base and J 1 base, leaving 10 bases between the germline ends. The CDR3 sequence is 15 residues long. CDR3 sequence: CASSLVWGQNTEAFF. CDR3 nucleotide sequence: TGTGCCAGCAGCTTAGTTTGGGGACAGAACACTGAAGCTTTCTTT.

CDR3 protein: CASKNRPLTGELFF. CDR3 DNA: TGCGCCAGCAAAAACCGACCCCTCACCGGGGAGCTGTTTTTT. The chain recombines TRBV5-1 with TRBJ2-2; D gene ambiguous. The germline CDR1 and CDR2 sequences are SGHRS and YFSETQ. Trimming cost V 6 bases and J 4 bases, with 13 bases left between them. The CDR3 runs to 14 residues.

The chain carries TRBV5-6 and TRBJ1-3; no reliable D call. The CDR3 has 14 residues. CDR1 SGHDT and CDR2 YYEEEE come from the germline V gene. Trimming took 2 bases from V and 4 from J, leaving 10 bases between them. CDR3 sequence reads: CASSFLPLGNTIYF. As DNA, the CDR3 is TGTGCCAGCAGCTTCCTCCCCCTAGGAAACACCATATATTTT.

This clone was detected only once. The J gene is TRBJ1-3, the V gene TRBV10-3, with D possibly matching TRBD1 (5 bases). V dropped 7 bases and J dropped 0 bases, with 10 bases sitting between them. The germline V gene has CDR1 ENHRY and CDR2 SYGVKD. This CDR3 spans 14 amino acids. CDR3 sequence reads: CAIKGVDSGNTIYF. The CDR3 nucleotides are TGTGCCATCAAAGGGGTGGACTCTGGAAACACCATATATTTT.

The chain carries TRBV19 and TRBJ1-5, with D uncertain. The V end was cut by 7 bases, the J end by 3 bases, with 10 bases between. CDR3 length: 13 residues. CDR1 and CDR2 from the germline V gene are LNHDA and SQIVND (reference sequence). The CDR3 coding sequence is TGTGCCAGTACGGCGGTGGTCAATCAGCCCCAGCATTTT. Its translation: CASTAVVNQPQHF.

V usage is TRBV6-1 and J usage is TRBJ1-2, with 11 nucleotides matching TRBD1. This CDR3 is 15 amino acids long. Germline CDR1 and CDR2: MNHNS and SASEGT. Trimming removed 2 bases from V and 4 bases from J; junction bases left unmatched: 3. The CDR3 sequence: CASSEIGTGGYGYTF. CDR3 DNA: TGTGCCAGCAGTGAAATCGGGACAGGGGGCTATGGCTACACCTTC.

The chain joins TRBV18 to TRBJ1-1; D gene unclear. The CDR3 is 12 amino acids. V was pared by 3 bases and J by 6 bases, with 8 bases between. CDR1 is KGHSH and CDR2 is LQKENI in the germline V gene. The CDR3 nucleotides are TGTGCCAGCTCACCCCCAAGGGCTGAAGCTTTCTTT. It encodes CASSPPRAEAFF.

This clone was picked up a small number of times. CDR3 loop: CASSSSRRGQPQHF. CDR3 DNA sequence: TGTGCCAGCAGCTCATCCCGGAGGGGGCAGCCCCAGCATTTT. This chain uses TRBV7-6 with TRBJ1-5; a possible D gene is TRBD1 (6 bases). Between the trimmed V and J ends, which lost 4 bases and 7 bases, there was a span of 14 bases. The germline V gene has CDR1 SGHVS and CDR2 FNYEAQ. CDR3 length: 14 residues.

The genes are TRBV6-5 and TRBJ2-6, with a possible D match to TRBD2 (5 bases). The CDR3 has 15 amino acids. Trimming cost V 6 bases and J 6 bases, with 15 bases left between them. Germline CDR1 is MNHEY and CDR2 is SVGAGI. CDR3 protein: CASSRTLTQANVLTF. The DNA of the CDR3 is TGTGCCAGCAGCCGGACTCTTACTCAGGCCAACGTCCTGACTTTC.